Below are 27 T cell receptor beta chains sequenced from a single sample in a study of cytomegalovirus exposure and HLA in healthy donors (dated by TCRdb to 2015 to 2018). The protocol used for the library was the immunoSEQ multiplex PCR assay. TCRdb retrieved this table from immuneACCESS and kept in-frame rearrangements only. Not all clones are present; in checked studies, unresolved V genes account for under half, and no reason is known for the remainder. Within this sample are over 200,000 clones, with around 90% of them counted one time only. The ten biggest clones cover about 2.7% of the sample. The sample comprised PBMCs. These receptors were collected from a woman aged 18-29 years in good health and CMV-seronegative.

This chain uses TRBV6-5 with TRBJ1-1; 10 bases line up with TRBD1. This CDR3 is built from 16 residues. The germline V gene has CDR1 MNHEY and CDR2 SVGAGI. V trimming: 2 bases; J trimming: 5 bases; junction bases outside the gene matches: 8. CDR3 in DNA: TGTGCCAGCAGTTACCTGCGGACAGGGGGATCGACTGAAGCTTTCTTT. Amino acids: CASSYLRTGGSTEAFF.

V gene TRBV4-1 combines with J gene TRBJ2-7; TRBD2 aligns across 7 bases. Germline V gene lookup returns CDR1 MGHRA and CDR2 YSYEKL. The CDR3 contains 16 residues. V was pared by 1 base and J by 0 bases, with 6 bases of the junction left unmatched. CDR3 sequence reads: CASSQALALSSYEQYF. DNA of the CDR3: TGCGCCAGCAGCCAAGCACTAGCGCTGAGCTCCTACGAGCAGTACTTC.

A few counts support this clone. The V and J genes are TRBV4-1 and TRBJ2-7, with D possibly TRBD1 on 6 matching bases. V was trimmed by 4 bases and J by 3 bases, leaving 10 bases between them. The CDR3 consists of 13 residues. Germline V lookup: CDR1 MGHRA, CDR2 YSYEKL. CDR3 region: CASSLRTDYEQYF. The CDR3 nucleotides read TGCGCCAGCAGCCTAAGGACAGACTACGAGCAGTACTTC.

The chain uses TRBV5-1 and TRBJ2-1, with D possibly TRBD2 on 5 matching bases. Germline V lookup: CDR1 SGHRS, CDR2 YFSETQ. The CDR3 spans 18 residues. V was trimmed by 5 bases and J by 1 base, leaving 22 bases between them. Here the CDR3 DNA reads TGCGCCAGCAGGTACGGAGGAACCGCATCAAGATCCTACAATGAGCAGTTCTTC. It yields the protein CASRYGGTASRSYNEQFF.

The chain has TRBV6-1 and TRBJ2-7; 7 bases align to TRBD2. Germline-derived CDR1 and CDR2 are MNHNS and SASEGT. The CDR3 is made up of 15 amino acids. The ends lost 3 bases at V and 0 bases at J; junction bases unmatched: 5. The CDR3 region is CASSEGTTSSYEQYF. CDR3 DNA sequence: TGTGCCAGCAGTGAGGGGACTACCAGCTCCTACGAGCAGTACTTC.

The CDR3 DNA sequence: TGTGCCAGCAGCAGTGGGACTAGCAATGAGCAGTTCTTC. Its translation is CASSSGTSNEQFF. The chain carries TRBV7-9 and TRBJ2-1, with 8 bases that match TRBD2. Germline V CDR1 and CDR2: SEHNR, FQNEAQ (reference sequence). There are 13 residues in the CDR3. The trim removed 5 bases at V and 6 bases at J, leaving 3 bases unmatched.

The chain links TRBV4-1 to TRBJ2-3, with D possibly TRBD2 on 5 matching bases. V lost 1 base and J 6 bases, leaving 11 bases between the germline ends. Germline V CDR1 and CDR2: MGHRA, YSYEKL. This CDR3 is built from 14 residues. The CDR3 coding sequence is TGCGCCAGCAGCCAAGGGGCGGGTACGGATACGCAGTATTTT. This translates into CASSQGAGTDTQYF.

The chain couples TRBV11-2 to TRBJ2-7, with TRBD2 identical over 11 bases. The CDR3 runs to 17 residues. The V and J ends lost 4 bases and 0 bases, in that order; junction bases with no gene match: 8. CDR1 is SGHAT and CDR2 is FQNNGV in the germline V gene. The CDR3 sequence: CASSSKRLAGNSYEQYF. The CDR3, as DNA: TGTGCCAGCAGCTCGAAACGACTAGCGGGGAACTCCTACGAGCAGTACTTC. The full variable domain, its missing parts supplied by reference TRBV11-2 and TRBJ2-7, is EAGVAQSPRYKIIEKRQSVAFWCNPISGHATLYWYQQILGQGPKLLIQFQNNGVVDDSQLPKDRFSAERLKGVDSTLKIQPAKLEDSAVYLCASSSKRLAGNSYEQYFGPGTRLTVT.

The chain joins TRBV28 to TRBJ1-4, with a possible D match to TRBD1 (5 bases). Germline CDR1 reads MDHEN; CDR2 reads SYDVKM. Trimming took off 4 bases at V and 7 bases at J, with 16 bases between the two ends. CDR3 size: 15 residues. CDR3 coding DNA: TGTGCCAGCAGTTCCCAATGGACGGGGGGTGAAAAACTGTTTTTT. This translates into CASSSQWTGGEKLFF.

This chain joins TRBV28 and TRBJ1-1, with D possibly TRBD1 on 6 matching bases. This CDR3 contains 14 residues. Germline loops: CDR1 MDHEN, CDR2 SYDVKM. The V gene lost 5 bases and the J gene lost 5 bases, with 15 bases spanning the gap. CDR3 amino acids: CASSQQGGRTEAFF. CDR3 bases: TGTGCCAGCAGTCAACAGGGCGGGAGGACTGAAGCTTTCTTT.

This clone has just one count. The CDR3 here is CATQGGQGYNEQFF. The CDR3 nucleotides read TGTGCCACCCAGGGGGGACAGGGGTACAATGAGCAGTTCTTC. The rearrangement links TRBV19 to TRBJ2-1, with 10 nucleotides matching TRBD1. V gave up 10 bases and J gave up 4 bases; unmatched junction bases: 7. The CDR3 sequence is 14 residues long. Germline V CDR1 and CDR2: LNHDA, SQIVND (reference sequence).

The chain has TRBV30 and TRBJ1-1; no firm D call. CDR1 is GTSNPN, CDR2 SVGIG, per germline (reference sequence). CDR3 length: 13 amino acids. Trimming took off 3 bases at V and 1 base at J, with 9 bases between the two ends. The CDR3 DNA reads as TGTGCCTGGAGGGTCCAGGAGAACACTGAAGCTTTCTTT. As protein: CAWRVQENTEAFF.

The rearrangement uses TRBV5-6 and TRBJ2-7; 9 positions agree with TRBD1. With 4 bases clipped from V and 7 bases from J, the junction kept 15 bases outside the gene matches. The CDR3 length is 16 residues. Germline CDR1 and CDR2: SGHDT and YYEEEE. CDR3 amino acids: CASSKTGGVDLGEQYF. The CDR3 DNA reads TGTGCCAGCAGCAAAACAGGGGGCGTCGACTTGGGGGAGCAGTACTTC.

The chain has TRBV7-2 and TRBJ1-1, with a possible D match to TRBD1 (6 bases). CDR1 and CDR2 from the germline V gene are SGHTA and FQGNSA. CDR3 length: 16 residues. Between the trimmed V and J ends, which lost 1 base and 6 bases, there was a span of 18 bases. The CDR3 here is CASSLEGDNPISEAFF. CDR3 DNA: TGTGCCAGCAGCTTAGAGGGGGACAATCCGATTTCTGAAGCTTTCTTT.

This chain connects TRBV11-2 to TRBJ1-2; D is possibly TRBD1 (5 bases). Per germline, CDR1 SGHAT and CDR2 FQNNGV. The CDR3 is made up of 16 amino acids. The ends were cut back, 5 bases at V and 4 bases at J, with 20 bases in the middle. The chain's CDR3 is CASSPLGRGGTYGYTF. DNA for the CDR3: TGTGCCAGCAGCCCCCTTGGTCGCGGGGGAACCTATGGCTACACCTTC.

The J gene is TRBJ1-5, the V gene TRBV28, with 7 bases identical to TRBD1. This CDR3 spans 15 amino acids. The germline gives CDR1 MDHEN, CDR2 SYDVKM. Trimming at V came to 10 bases and at J to 4 bases, leaving 13 bases not matched to a gene. CDR3 DNA: TGTGCCACACTACTCCGACAGGGACGAAATCAGCCCCAGCATTTT. This encodes CATLLRQGRNQPQHF.

This clone has only one observation. The chain recombines TRBV29-1 with TRBJ2-1, with 14 bases matching TRBD2. The CDR3 totals 14 residues. J was trimmed by 6 bases and V by 3 bases; bases with no gene match: 1. Germline lookup yields CDR1 SQVTM and CDR2 ANQGSEA. CDR3 DNA: TGCAGCGTTGACGGGACTAGCGGGAGCAATGAGCAGTTCTTC. It encodes CSVDGTSGSNEQFF.

The chain links TRBV6-1 to TRBJ1-1; D gene ambiguous. Germline V gives CDR1 MNHNS, CDR2 SASEGT. CDR3 length equals 15 residues. V lost 11 bases to trimming and J lost 5 bases, with 24 bases between them. The CDR3 nucleotides read TGTGCCGTTAAGGCCGGGTCTCCTCAATGGACTGAAGCTTTCTTT. This translates into CAVKAGSPQWTEAFF.

This clone was recorded a few times. Other DNA sequences of this sample code for an identical CDR3. V usage is TRBV7-9 and J usage is TRBJ2-7; the match to TRBD2 covers 7 bases. There are 14 residues in the CDR3. After removal of 3 bases from V and 4 bases from J, the junction contained 6 bases not matched to a gene. Germline V gene lookup returns CDR1 SEHNR and CDR2 FQNEAQ (reference sequence). The chain's CDR3 is CASSLGGSVYEQYF. CDR3 bases: TGTGCCAGCAGCTTGGGCGGGAGCGTGTACGAGCAGTACTTC.

V is TRBV7-2 and J is TRBJ1-2; D uncertain. Trimming took 5 bases from V and 4 from J, leaving 14 bases between them. Per germline, CDR1 SGHTA and CDR2 FQGNSA. The CDR3 loop spans 14 amino acids. The CDR3 loop is CASSTTITTYGYTF. The CDR3 coding sequence is TGTGCCAGCAGCACTACAATAACAACCTATGGCTACACCTTC.

The genes are TRBV27 and TRBJ1-5; D not certain. The CDR3 is 13 residues long. CDR1 and CDR2 from the germline V gene are MNHEY and SMNVEV (reference sequence). V was pared by 0 bases and J by 5 bases, with 5 bases between. The CDR3 sequence: CASSLSSYQPQHF. For the CDR3, the DNA is TGTGCCAGCAGTTTATCTTCTTATCAGCCCCAGCATTTT.

The chain has TRBV6-1 and TRBJ2-5; D is uncertain. CDR3 size: 15 residues. The germline V gene encodes CDR1 MNHNS and CDR2 SASEGT. The V end lost 3 bases, the J end lost 4 bases, and 15 bases lay between the germline ends. The CDR3 nucleotides read TGTGCCAGCAGTGATCTCCTAGTCGGCCCAGAGACCCAGTACTTC. It translates to CASSDLLVGPETQYF.

This chain uses TRBV27 with TRBJ2-7; 14 bases map to TRBD2. This CDR3 is built from 15 residues. Germline V gives CDR1 MNHEY, CDR2 SMNVEV (reference sequence). V lost 6 bases to trimming and J lost 6 bases; unmatched junction nucleotides: 7. The CDR3 here is CASRAGLAGVGEQYF. The CDR3, as DNA: TGTGCCAGCAGAGCGGGACTAGCGGGAGTAGGCGAGCAGTACTTC.

This chain connects TRBV29-1 to TRBJ1-1; D gene uncertain. The CDR3 loop spans 13 amino acids. CDR1 and CDR2 (germline): SQVTM, ANQGSEA. Between the trimmed V and J ends, which lost 1 base and 0 bases, there was a span of 6 bases. CDR3 amino acids: CSVEGRLNTEAFF. CDR3 bases: TGCAGCGTTGAAGGGCGGCTGAACACTGAAGCTTTCTTT.

The V call is TRBV5-6, the J call TRBJ2-7, with 9 bases that match TRBD1. CDR3 length: 14 residues. CDR1 and CDR2 from the germline V gene are SGHDT and YYEEEE. The V gene end was trimmed by 1 base and the J gene end by 4 bases; junction bases not matched to a gene: 3. The CDR3 region has the DNA TGTGCCAGCAGCTTGCCGGGACAGGGATACGAGCAGTACTTC. This sequence encodes CASSLPGQGYEQYF.

This chain connects TRBV5-1 to TRBJ2-2; possibly TRBD2 for D (5 bases). Germline V CDR1 and CDR2: SGHRS, YFSETQ. This CDR3 has 14 residues. The V and J ends lost 2 bases and 2 bases respectively, with 7 bases between them. CDR3 sequence: CASSFLANTGELFF. For the CDR3, the DNA is TGCGCCAGCAGCTTCCTAGCAAACACCGGGGAGCTGTTTTTT.

CDR3 protein: CSVAELRGDTEAFF. CDR3 nucleotide sequence: TGCAGCGTTGCTGAACTTCGGGGGGACACTGAAGCTTTCTTT. The chain has TRBV29-1 and TRBJ1-1, with D possibly matching TRBD1 (5 bases). Looked up from germline, CDR1 is SQVTM and CDR2 is ANQGSEA. Trimming stripped 4 bases from V and 3 bases from J, with 15 bases between. This CDR3 is built from 14 residues. The whole variable domain, remainder taken from reference TRBV29-1 and TRBJ1-1, is SAVISQKPSRDICQRGTSLTIQCQVDSQVTMMFWYRQQPGQSLTLIATANQGSEATYESGFVIDKFPISRPNLTFSTLTVSNMSPEDSSIYLCSVAELRGDTEAFFGQGTRLTVV.